The subject of this entry is one TCR beta chain. Each recovered donor of Cohort 3 presented with two negative PCRs, clearance, or symptom resolution. The sample originates from a study of blood T cell repertoires in COVID-19. Study information: The United States, Italy and Spain were the sources of the acute and convalescent COVID-19 samples. PBMCs, B-cell-depleted T cells, or T cells were the source of the cDNA or gDNA that made up the material.

Per the original methods: Amplification with reference gene primers provided the estimates of nucleated cell counts. Here immunoSEQ multiplex PCR was the method, and the copy in TCRdb shows in-frame clones only, minus some. That table gives V, J and clone size, and the DNA gave D and trimming. The sample has some 390,000 clones, over 85% seen once. The sample was PBMCs or T cells enriched from blood (not recorded which). This sequence originates from a woman aged 25 to 39 who had recovered from COVID-19.

The CDR3 here is CASSRGGDEQFF. Here the CDR3 DNA reads TGTGCCAGCAGTCGGGGGGGGGATGAGCAGTTCTTC. The chain uses TRBV6-5 and TRBJ2-1; TRBD2 matches at 8 bases. The CDR3 runs to 12 residues. V was clipped by 5 bases and J by 8 bases; unmatched bases: 2. CDR1 MNHEY and CDR2 SVGAGI come from the germline V gene.